A single T cell receptor (beta chain) is shown here with its context. Antigen unknown. This sample was taken from a study of OX40 agonist ivuxolimab in advanced cancers. Study information: Of mixed ages from about 20 to 80 and averaging around 60 years, the group was about 86% male. Points from the study as a whole: Average numbers of expanded clones were greater in CD8+ T cells than in CD4+.

Assay used: immunoSEQ multiplex PCR; TCRdb lists only in-frame clones, some missing. This sample yields about 79,000 clones, of which roughly 92% are seen a single time; approximately 10% belongs to the top ten. V lost 3 bases and J 4 bases, leaving 9 bases between the germline ends. The CDR3 sequence is 13 residues long. The germline gives CDR1 MNHEY, CDR2 SMNVEV (reference sequence). V usage is TRBV27 and J usage is TRBJ1-2; D possibly corresponds to TRBD1 (5 bases). The origin of this receptor is an adult with an advanced solid tumor such as melanoma, head and neck, liver or kidney cancer. The specimen comprised CD4+ or CD8+ T cells sorted from blood, sampled in a trial of the OX40 agonist ivuxolimab. CDR3 loop: CASSFGGTYGYTF. The CDR3 DNA reads TGTGCCAGCAGTTTTGGGGGGACCTATGGCTACACCTTC.